This is a list of T cell receptor beta chains from one sample in a study of cytomegalovirus exposure and HLA in healthy donors. Profiled with immunoSEQ multiplex PCR; TCRdb holds only in-frame clones, not every one. Of about 130,000 clones listed, around 80% are singletons. What was sequenced was PBMCs. All receptors come from a man aged 50 to 60 in good health and CMV-seronegative. Each CDR3 is given with its conserved first and last residue. D genes are given only for firm matches. Where a row states a size, it is once, few, many or the class of an expanded clone; other rows omit it.

clone_size	v_call	d_call	cdr3_length	j_call	cdr3_aa	cdr3_nt
.	TRBV11-2	.	14	TRBJ2-5	CASSWGGGGETQYF	TGTGCCAGCAGCTGGGGGGGCGGTGGAGAGACCCAGTACTTC
once	TRBV9	TRBD2	15	TRBJ2-5	CASSVAGGPIETQYF	TGTGCCAGCAGCGTAGCGGGGGGGCCGATTGAGACCCAGTACTTC
.	TRBV18	TRBD2	15	TRBJ2-3	CASSLSGGPTDTQYF	TGTGCCAGCTCCCTTAGCGGGGGTCCTACAGATACGCAGTATTTT
.	TRBV27	TRBD1	15	TRBJ2-7	CASSRKYGTDYEQYF	TGTGCCAGCAGCCGAAAATACGGGACAGATTACGAGCAGTACTTC
.	TRBV7-2	.	14	TRBJ2-7	CASSLSGLVYEQYF	TGTGCCAGCAGCTTGTCAGGACTTGTGTACGAGCAGTACTTC
once	TRBV28	.	12	TRBJ1-5	CASSVPGQPQHF	TGTGCCAGCAGTGTTCCGGGGCAGCCCCAGCATTTT
.	TRBV7-9	TRBD1	14	TRBJ1-4	CASSLGQGYEKLFF	TGTGCCAGCAGCCTAGGACAGGGTTATGAAAAACTGTTTTTT
.	TRBV13	.	18	TRBJ2-6	CASSLPGEPHSGANVLTF	TGTGCCAGCAGCCTCCCGGGAGAACCCCACTCTGGGGCCAACGTCCTGACTTTC
few	TRBV15	.	16	TRBJ2-2	CATQSLEGMNTGELFF	TGTGCCACGCAGAGTCTGGAGGGGATGAACACCGGGGAGCTGTTTTTT
few	TRBV5-1	.	14	TRBJ2-2	CASSLGQGTGELFF	TGCGCCAGCAGCTTGGGTCAGGGTACCGGGGAGCTGTTTTTT
.	TRBV6-1	.	13	TRBJ2-2	CASSEEGTGELFF	TGTGCCAGCAGTGAAGAGGGGACCGGGGAGCTGTTTTTT
.	TRBV18	TRBD1	15	TRBJ2-2	CASSHTGEGTGELFF	TGTGCCAGCTCACACACAGGGGAAGGCACCGGGGAGCTGTTTTTT
.	TRBV7-2	.	15	TRBJ1-2	CASSLGAGANYGYTF	TGTGCCAGCAGCTTGGGGGCAGGGGCTAACTATGGCTACACCTTC
.	TRBV5-6	TRBD1	14	TRBJ1-2	CASSPGRQGLRYTF	TGTGCCAGCAGCCCGGGAAGACAGGGGTTGCGCTACACCTTC
.	TRBV7-9	.	15	TRBJ2-1	CASRSPRRAHNEQFF	TGTGCCAGCAGGTCCCCCAGGAGGGCCCACAATGAGCAGTTCTTC
.	TRBV5-1	.	14	TRBJ2-5	CASSGSGVQETQYF	TGCGCCAGCAGCGGGTCAGGGGTCCAAGAGACCCAGTACTTC
.	TRBV10-3	.	14	TRBJ1-5	CAISATAGDQPQHF	TGTGCCATCAGTGCTACCGCGGGGGACCAGCCCCAGCATTTT
once	TRBV11-2	TRBD2	16	TRBJ2-5	CASSPAGTSGQETQYF	TGTGCCAGCAGCCCAGCCGGGACTAGCGGCCAAGAGACCCAGTACTTC
once	TRBV15	TRBD2	18	TRBJ2-3	CATSTRGNSGGAGDTQYF	TGTGCCACCAGCACCAGAGGGAATAGCGGGGGGGCAGGGGATACGCAGTATTTT
.	TRBV25-1	TRBD1	16	TRBJ2-5	CASSGRPGQGAETQYF	TGTGCCAGCAGCGGTCGACCGGGACAGGGGGCAGAGACCCAGTACTTC
.	TRBV2	.	14	TRBJ1-5	CASSEGSRDQPQHF	TGTGCCAGCAGTGAGGGCAGCAGGGATCAGCCCCAGCATTTT
.	TRBV7-2	.	14	TRBJ1-3	CASSPATGRNTIYF	TGTGCCAGCAGCCCAGCGACAGGAAGAAACACCATATATTTT
.	TRBV5-6	TRBD1	14	TRBJ1-6	CASTGGQYNSPLHF	TGTGCCAGTACCGGGGGACAGTATAATTCACCCCTCCACTTT
.	TRBV9	TRBD1	17	TRBJ2-3	CASSVAPPGTGGVTQYF	TGTGCCAGCAGCGTAGCCCCTCCCGGGACAGGGGGCGTTACGCAGTATTTT
.	TRBV15	TRBD1	14	TRBJ1-1	CATRKTGVLTEAFF	TGTGCCACCAGAAAGACAGGGGTTTTGACTGAAGCTTTCTTT
.	TRBV7-2	.	17	TRBJ2-4	CASSETRGEIAKNIQYF	TGTGCCAGCAGCGAAACACGCGGGGAGATAGCCAAAAACATTCAGTACTTC
.	TRBV18	TRBD1	16	TRBJ1-2	CASSPTSGQGMNGYTF	TGTGCCAGCTCACCAACGTCAGGACAGGGGATGAATGGCTACACCTTC
once	TRBV5-8	.	12	TRBJ2-1	CASSGWRNEQFF	TGTGCCAGCAGCGGGTGGAGGAATGAGCAGTTCTTC
.	TRBV6-1	TRBD2	13	TRBJ2-3	CASVPIGGETQYF	TGTGCCAGCGTACCAATCGGGGGGGAAACGCAGTATTTT
.	TRBV11-2	.	15	TRBJ1-6	CASSQETGYNSPLHF	TGTGCCAGCAGCCAAGAGACAGGCTATAATTCACCCCTCCACTTT
.	TRBV6-5	.	13	TRBJ2-7	CASKLGASYEQYF	TGTGCCAGCAAATTAGGGGCATCCTACGAGCAGTACTTC
.	TRBV6-5	TRBD1	13	TRBJ1-3	CASNRQGTSLIYF	TGTGCCAGCAATCGACAGGGGACGTCGCTCATATATTTT
.	TRBV5-1	.	17	TRBJ1-6	CASSLGREDSYNSPLHF	TGCGCCAGCAGCTTGGGGCGGGAGGACAGCTATAATTCACCCCTCCACTTT
.	TRBV28	TRBD2	15	TRBJ2-5	CASSRTSGGPETQYF	TGTGCCAGCAGTCGGACTAGCGGGGGGCCGGAGACCCAGTACTTC
.	TRBV5-1	TRBD1	16	TRBJ1-6	CASSFGTGGLDSPLHF	TGCGCCAGCAGCTTCGGGACAGGGGGACTGGATTCACCCCTCCACTTT
.	TRBV11-3	TRBD2	18	TRBJ2-1	CASSRLAGTSGGAGEQFF	TGTGCCAGCAGCCGACTCGCCGGGACTAGCGGGGGGGCCGGTGAGCAGTTCTTC
.	TRBV6-1	.	15	TRBJ1-3	CASSEGYYSGNTIYF	TGTGCCAGCAGTGAAGGCTACTACTCTGGAAACACCATATATTTT
.	TRBV5-1	TRBD1	14	TRBJ1-1	CASSWGTGGTEAFF	TGCGCCAGCAGCTGGGGGACAGGGGGTACTGAAGCTTTCTTT
.	TRBV7-2	.	15	TRBJ2-7	CASSLTPDRSYEQYF	TGTGCCAGCAGCCTAACGCCCGACAGGTCCTACGAGCAGTACTTC
once	TRBV7-9	.	14	TRBJ1-1	CASSLDYFNTEAFF	TGTGCCAGCAGCTTAGACTACTTTAACACTGAAGCTTTCTTT